Listed below are T cell receptor beta chains from one sample, sequenced in a study of molecular identifiers for immune sequencing clone quantification. In TCRdb, the PCR reads were re-called with MiXCR into one record per CDR3 protein. The sample includes about 320,000 distinct CDR3 sequences, around 21% seen only once; the top ten take approximately 0.84%. The material sequenced was naive CD8+ T cells from blood, with Jurkat cell RNA spiked in. All receptors come from a human donor in good health. Some libraries in this study had Jurkat cell RNA spiked in. Both conserved end residues are part of each CDR3. The order of the fields is CDR3 protein, CDR3 DNA, V gene, D gene, clone size, J gene. The D gene is left open where the match is weak. Sizes are listed as once, few or many counts, or a class when the clone is expanded.

cdr3_aa: CASSEGPWDTQYF
cdr3_nt: TGCGCCAGCAGTGAGGGTCCCTGGGATACGCAGTATTTT
v_call: TRBV10-2
d_call: -
clone_size: many
j_call: TRBJ2-3

cdr3_aa: CASSQERAGYEVEQFF
cdr3_nt: TGCGCCAGCAGCCAAGAGAGGGCGGGGTATGAGGTCGAGCAGTTCTTC
v_call: TRBV4-3
d_call: -
clone_size: many
j_call: TRBJ2-1

cdr3_aa: CSMYSVTDTQYF
cdr3_nt: TGCAGCATGTATTCCGTCACAGATACGCAGTATTTT
v_call: TRBV29-1
d_call: -
clone_size: many
j_call: TRBJ2-3

cdr3_aa: CASSYGPPREQYF
cdr3_nt: TGTGCCAGCAGTTACGGCCCCCCTCGGGAGCAGTACTTC
v_call: TRBV6-5
d_call: -
clone_size: many
j_call: TRBJ2-7

cdr3_aa: CASSLSGYAGELFF
cdr3_nt: TGTGCCAGCAGCTTATCAGGGTACGCCGGGGAGCTGTTTTTT
v_call: TRBV7-9
d_call: -
clone_size: many
j_call: TRBJ2-2

cdr3_aa: CASSMGLKAASTDTQYF
cdr3_nt: TGTGCCAGCAGCATGGGACTTAAGGCGGCTAGCACAGATACGCAGTATTTT
v_call: TRBV7-9
d_call: -
clone_size: many
j_call: TRBJ2-3

cdr3_aa: CASSQDVGESYEQYF
cdr3_nt: TGTGCCAGCAGCCAAGACGTGGGCGAGAGCTACGAGCAGTACTTC
v_call: TRBV4-2
d_call: -
clone_size: many
j_call: TRBJ2-7

cdr3_aa: CSVEEGKGSQHF
cdr3_nt: TGCAGCGTTGAAGAGGGAAAGGGGTCCCAGCATTTT
v_call: TRBV29-1
d_call: -
clone_size: many
j_call: TRBJ1-5

cdr3_aa: CSASQRDHLYQETQYF
cdr3_nt: TGCAGTGCTAGTCAGCGGGATCACCTGTACCAAGAGACCCAGTACTTC
v_call: TRBV20-1
d_call: TRBD2
clone_size: many
j_call: TRBJ2-5

cdr3_aa: CASSLVGNQETQYF
cdr3_nt: TGTGCCAGCAGCTTAGTGGGCAACCAAGAGACCCAGTACTTC
v_call: TRBV7-2
d_call: -
clone_size: many
j_call: TRBJ2-5